These 31 T cell receptor beta chains were all obtained from the same sample, sequenced in a study of T cell changes during pregnancy in multiple sclerosis. Profiling relied on immunoSEQ multiplex PCR, and the TCRdb table lists in-frame clones only, not all of them. The repertoire holds under 65,000 clones, with 80% to 95% as singletons. Material: CD4+ T cells from peripheral blood mononuclear cells, obtained after pregnancy. Receptors were obtained from a female donor in good health, enrolled as a control in a pregnancy study.

This chain uses TRBV7-2 with TRBJ1-3; D may be TRBD1 (6 bases). Per germline, CDR1 SGHTA and CDR2 FQGNSA. The CDR3 loop spans 15 amino acids. V was trimmed by 4 bases and J by 3 bases, leaving 13 bases between them. Written as DNA, the CDR3 is TGTGCCAGCAGCTGGGGGGGCGCGCGTGGAAACACCATATATTTT. This codes for CASSWGGARGNTIYF.

The chain links TRBV6-1 to TRBJ2-7, with 8 bases matching TRBD2. V gave up 4 bases and J gave up 5 bases; unmatched junction bases: 7. CDR1 is MNHNS, CDR2 SASEGT, per germline. There are 14 residues in the CDR3. In DNA, the CDR3 is TGTGCCAGCAGTGGCGCGGGAGGTCGGCACGAGCAGTACTTC. Amino acid sequence: CASSGAGGRHEQYF.

This clone was detected once. The V gene is TRBV9, the J gene TRBJ1-2; TRBD1 matches 7 bases. Losses at the gene ends were 3 bases for V and 8 bases for J; bases not matched to a gene: 7. In germline, CDR1 is SGDLS, CDR2 YYNGEE. The CDR3 contains 13 residues. The CDR3 is CASSARRQGGYTF. CDR3 sequence (DNA): TGTGCCAGCAGCGCCCGCCGACAGGGAGGCTACACCTTC.

The chain carries TRBV19 and TRBJ2-7; 10 bases line up with TRBD2. V lost 0 bases, J lost 5 bases, and 7 bases stayed unmatched. From germline, CDR1 is LNHDA and CDR2 SQIVND (reference sequence). The CDR3 length is 16 residues. CDR3 sequence: CASSIERLAGENEQYF. DNA for the CDR3: TGTGCCAGTAGTATAGAACGGCTAGCGGGAGAAAACGAGCAGTACTTC. Based on the CDR3 plus reference TRBV19 and TRBJ2-7, the full variable domain is DGGITQSPKYLFRKEGQNVTLSCEQNLNHDAMYWYRQDPGQGLRLIYYSQIVNDFQKGDIAEGYSVSREKKESFPLTVTSAQKNPTAFYLCASSIERLAGENEQYFGPGTRLTVT.

This CDR3 reads CASSLRDSSGPEGGTNIQYF. The CDR3 coding sequence is TGTGCCAGCAGTCTCCGGGACAGCTCCGGACCCGAAGGGGGGACTAACATTCAGTACTTC. The chain couples TRBV28 to TRBJ2-4, with D perhaps TRBD1 (7 bases). The V and J ends lost 5 bases and 7 bases respectively, with 33 bases between them. This CDR3 has 20 residues. Germline V CDR1 and CDR2: MDHEN, SYDVKM.

The chain has TRBV19 and TRBJ2-1; the D gene is possibly TRBD1 (6 bases). This CDR3 region has 17 residues. Germline loops: CDR1 LNHDA, CDR2 SQIVND (reference sequence). The V end lost 6 bases, the J end lost 0 bases, and 18 bases lay between the germline ends. The chain's CDR3 is CASSNGQSLSSYNEQFF. CDR3 nucleotides: TGTGCCAGTAGCAACGGACAGTCCCTAAGCTCCTACAATGAGCAGTTCTTC.

The chain joins TRBV5-1 to TRBJ1-1, with 8 bases that match TRBD1. V was clipped by 6 bases and J by 5 bases; unmatched bases: 6. CDR3 length: 13 residues. From germline, CDR1 is SGHRS and CDR2 YFSETQ. In DNA form, the CDR3 reads TGCGCCAGCAACCAGGGGGCTGGGACTGAAGCTTTCTTT. It translates to CASNQGAGTEAFF.

CDR3 in amino acids: CAWRGGSEAFF. Written as DNA, the CDR3 is TGTGCCTGGCGGGGGGGGTCTGAAGCTTTCTTT. The gene calls are TRBV30 and TRBJ1-1, with a tentative D call TRBD1 (5 bases). The germline V gene encodes CDR1 GTSNPN and CDR2 SVGIG (reference sequence). The V and J ends lost 5 bases and 6 bases respectively, with 10 bases between them. The CDR3 is 11 residues long.

The chain employs TRBV10-3 and TRBJ1-2; D remains unclear. CDR1 and CDR2 from the germline V gene are ENHRY and SYGVKD. There are 12 residues in the CDR3. V gave up 2 bases and J gave up 5 bases, with 6 bases separating them. The CDR3 loop is CAISETAYGYTF. For the CDR3, the DNA is TGTGCCATCAGTGAGACAGCATATGGCTACACCTTC.

This clone was detected a few times. This chain connects TRBV15 to TRBJ2-7, with unresolved D. The CDR3 runs 14 residues. The germline CDR1 and CDR2 sequences are LNHNV and YYDKDF (reference sequence). V was clipped by 1 base and J by 0 bases, with 7 bases between them. CDR3 loop: CATSRALYSYEQYF. The DNA for the CDR3 is TGTGCCACCAGCAGAGCCTTGTACTCCTACGAGCAGTACTTC. The entire variable domain, with the rest obtained from reference TRBV15 and TRBJ2-7, is as follows: DAMVIQNPRYQVTQFGKPVTLSCSQTLNHNVMYWYQQKSSQAPKLLFHYYDKDFNNEADTPDNFQSRRPNTSFCFLDIRSPGLGDTAMYLCATSRALYSYEQYFGPGTRLTVT.

V usage is TRBV6-6 and J usage is TRBJ2-7; a weak D match, TRBD2 (6 bases). CDR1 and CDR2 (germline): MNHNY, SVGAGI (reference sequence). Deletions cut 5 bases from V and 4 bases from J, with 12 bases between. This CDR3 contains 13 residues. The CDR3 is CASSLTSSYEQYF. The CDR3 DNA reads as TGTGCCAGCAGTCTCACTAGCAGTTACGAGCAGTACTTC.

This chain links TRBV5-4 with TRBJ2-1; 8 bases line up with TRBD2. The length of the CDR3 is 15 residues. The germline V gene encodes CDR1 SGHNT and CDR2 YYREEE (reference sequence). V lost 4 bases to trimming and J lost 6 bases; unmatched junction nucleotides: 9. Written as DNA, the CDR3 is TGTGCCAGCAGCCCGATCGGGACTAGAGGCAATGAGCAGTTCTTC. Protein product: CASSPIGTRGNEQFF.

In its sample, this clone was seen once. The rearrangement uses TRBV10-3 and TRBJ1-2, with 9 positions matching TRBD1. J lost 7 bases, V lost 6 bases, and 12 bases had no gene match. The length of the CDR3 is 15 residues. The germline CDR1 and CDR2 sequences are ENHRY and SYGVKD. This CDR3 is CAISAGTGLGGGYTF. The CDR3 coding sequence is TGTGCCATCAGCGCCGGGACAGGGCTTGGGGGTGGCTACACCTTC.

This chain connects TRBV14 to TRBJ1-6, with 9 bases lining up with TRBD1. Germline CDR1 is SGHDN and CDR2 is FVKESK. The ends lost 1 base at V and 6 bases at J; junction bases unmatched: 7. This CDR3 region has 17 residues. The chain's CDR3 is CASSQVRTGVSNSPLHF. The CDR3 coding sequence is TGTGCCAGCAGCCAAGTCCGGACAGGGGTAAGTAATTCACCCCTCCACTTT.

The chain joins TRBV6-6 to TRBJ2-1; TRBD2 matches 10 bases. The J segment lost 7 bases and the V segment lost 4 bases, leaving 7 bases of the junction unmatched. This CDR3 spans 15 amino acids. Germline V gene sequence: CDR1 MNHNY, CDR2 SVGAGI (reference sequence). The CDR3 reads CASSSLAGLGNEQFF. DNA of the CDR3: TGTGCCAGCAGTTCACTAGCGGGATTGGGAAATGAGCAGTTCTTC.

The chain combines TRBV27 with TRBJ2-3, with 7 bases matching TRBD1. The CDR3 has 13 residues. The germline V gene encodes CDR1 MNHEY and CDR2 SMNVEV (reference sequence). V lost 7 bases, J lost 4 bases, and 5 bases stayed unmatched. CDR3 amino acids: CASKTGWADTQYF. CDR3 DNA sequence: TGTGCCAGCAAGACAGGGTGGGCAGATACGCAGTATTTT.

The rearrangement uses TRBV6-5 and TRBJ2-2, with a possible D match to TRBD1 (5 bases). V was cut by 6 bases and J by 0 bases, with 8 bases left in between. From germline, CDR1 is MNHEY and CDR2 SVGAGI. The CDR3 covers 14 residues. In DNA form, the CDR3 reads TGTGCCAGCAGCGACAGTACGAACACCGGGGAGCTGTTTTTT. This codes for CASSDSTNTGELFF.

The chain has TRBV5-1 and TRBJ2-1; weak D call: TRBD2 (5 bases). From germline, CDR1 is SGHRS and CDR2 YFSETQ. The CDR3 covers 14 residues. Trimming stripped 7 bases from V and 10 bases from J, with 21 bases between. The CDR3 protein is CASSTRVTGAEQFF. For the CDR3, the DNA is TGCGCCAGCTCTACGCGGGTGACGGGTGCCGAGCAGTTCTTC. The whole variable domain, filled in from reference TRBV5-1 and TRBJ2-1, reads KAGVTQTPRYLIKTRGQQVTLSCSPISGHRSVSWYQQTPGQGLQFLFEYFSETQRNKGNFPGRFSGRQFSNSRSEMNVSTLELGDSALYLCASSTRVTGAEQFFGPGTRLTVL.

J is TRBJ2-5 and V is TRBV28, with 12 bases lining up with TRBD2. Per the germline V gene, CDR1 is MDHEN and CDR2 is SYDVKM. Trimming cost V 6 bases and J 2 bases; bases outside gene matches: 7. The CDR3 is made up of 16 amino acids. The CDR3 loop is CASSPTSGSWQETQYF. The CDR3 region has the DNA TGTGCCAGCAGCCCGACTAGCGGGAGCTGGCAAGAGACCCAGTACTTC.

V usage is TRBV27 and J usage is TRBJ2-3; the match to TRBD2 covers 9 bases. Germline CDR1 reads MNHEY; CDR2 reads SMNVEV (reference sequence). This CDR3 has 16 amino acids. After removal of 2 bases from V and 1 base from J, the junction contained 4 bases not matched to a gene. CDR3 sequence reads: CASSLAGGPGTDTQYF. In DNA form, the CDR3 reads TGTGCCAGCAGTTTAGCGGGGGGGCCGGGCACAGATACGCAGTATTTT.

V and J are TRBV10-3 and TRBJ2-5, with D hard to call. CDR1 and CDR2 from the germline V gene are ENHRY and SYGVKD. V was shortened by 1 base and J by 5 bases, with 11 bases between the two germline ends. There are 14 residues in the CDR3. The CDR3 spells CAISELAIKETQYF. CDR3 nucleotide sequence: TGTGCCATCAGTGAGTTGGCCATTAAGGAGACCCAGTACTTC.

The rearrangement links TRBV9 to TRBJ2-7; 7 bases map to TRBD1. The CDR3 totals 15 residues. V lost 0 bases and J lost 4; bases outside the gene matches: 7. CDR1 and CDR2 from the germline V gene are SGDLS and YYNGEE. CDR3 protein: CASSVGVQGPYEQYF. For the CDR3, the DNA is TGTGCCAGCAGCGTAGGTGTACAGGGGCCATACGAGCAGTACTTC.

The chain links TRBV10-1 to TRBJ1-3; D perhaps matches TRBD1 (5 bases). The V end lost 4 bases, the J end lost 4 bases, and 11 bases lay between the germline ends. This CDR3 region has 14 residues. Germline CDR1 WNHNN, CDR2 SYGVQD (reference sequence). CDR3 DNA: TGCGCCAGCAGTGGACAGAGAGAAGGAAACACCATATATTTT. Translating it yields CASSGQREGNTIYF.

This rearrangement joins TRBV20-1 to TRBJ2-5, with D possibly being TRBD2 (6 bases). The germline V and J ends were trimmed by 7 bases and 3 bases, with 9 bases remaining between them. Germline CDR1 reads DFQATT; CDR2 reads SNEGSKA (reference sequence). The CDR3 consists of 11 residues. The CDR3 sequence is CSVASEETQYF. CDR3 sequence (DNA): TGCAGTGTTGCTAGCGAAGAGACCCAGTACTTC.

The rearrangement links TRBV2 to TRBJ1-2, with D perhaps TRBD1 (5 bases). From germline, CDR1 is SNHLY and CDR2 FYNNEI. Trimming removed 0 bases from V and 8 bases from J, with 13 bases in between. The CDR3 is 14 amino acids. CDR3 sequence reads: CASSEAGPGQGYTF. DNA for the CDR3: TGTGCCAGCAGTGAAGCCGGGCCAGGGCAAGGCTACACCTTC.

CDR3 DNA: TGTGCCAGCAGTCGGCGGGACAGGGGGACCTACGAGCAGTACTTC. It translates to CASSRRDRGTYEQYF. The chain has TRBV5-4 and TRBJ2-7; 11 positions agree with TRBD1. This CDR3 region has 15 residues. Trimming at V came to 5 bases and at J to 2 bases, leaving 6 bases not matched to a gene. Per the germline V gene, CDR1 is SGHNT and CDR2 is YYREEE (reference sequence).

V usage is TRBV7-6 and J usage is TRBJ2-5; D is possibly TRBD1 (5 bases). Near its end, the DNA agrees better with TRBJ2-7, so the J call may be wrong. The CDR3 is made up of 14 amino acids. Germline V gene lookup returns CDR1 SGHVS and CDR2 FNYEAQ. The CDR3 loop is CASSLGGTSYEQYF. DNA for the CDR3: TGTGCCAGCAGCTTAGGGGGCACCTCCTACGAGCAGTACTTC.

This chain links TRBV7-9 with TRBJ2-1, with 14 bases aligning to TRBD2. Germline V lookup: CDR1 SEHNR, CDR2 FQNEAQ (reference sequence). This CDR3 is 15 amino acids long. The V gene end was trimmed by 5 bases and the J gene end by 12 bases; junction bases not matched to a gene: 9. The CDR3 sequence is CASSPEGLAGVRQFF. The DNA for the CDR3 is TGTGCCAGCAGCCCCGAGGGACTAGCGGGGGTTCGGCAGTTCTTC.

This chain joins TRBV5-1 and TRBJ1-1, with D possibly being TRBD1 (6 bases). The CDR3 covers 14 residues. Germline values: CDR1 SGHRS, CDR2 YFSETQ. Trimming took 0 bases from V and 11 from J, leaving 17 bases between them. The CDR3 protein is CASSLGTDALDAFF. The CDR3, as DNA: TGCGCCAGCAGCTTGGGGACAGACGCCTTGGATGCTTTCTTT.

The J gene is TRBJ2-5, the V gene TRBV5-1, with 11 positions matching TRBD2. The DNA end lines up better with TRBJ2-7; the J call may be wrong. The CDR3 has 18 amino acids. CDR1 is SGHRS and CDR2 is YFSETQ in the germline V gene. CDR3 nucleotide sequence: TGCGCCAGCAGCTTGGGGGGACTAGCGGTTTCCAGCTCCTACGAGCAGTACTTC. This encodes CASSLGGLAVSSSYEQYF.

The chain carries TRBV18 and TRBJ2-7; D is uncertain. This CDR3 has 13 amino acids. In germline, CDR1 is KGHSH, CDR2 LQKENI. V lost 3 bases and J 6 bases, leaving 12 bases between the germline ends. The CDR3 sequence: CASSPSESGEQYF. In nucleotides, the CDR3 is TGTGCCAGCTCACCGTCCGAGTCCGGCGAGCAGTACTTC.